The present entry profiles one T cell receptor (beta chain) with its context. The sample belongs to a study of blood T cell repertoires in COVID-19. Study in general: Samples representing acute and convalescent COVID-19 were sourced from the United States, Italy and Spain.

The CDR3 covers 15 residues. Germline V gene data show CDR1 as LNHDA and CDR2 as SQIVND (reference sequence). Trimming removed 5 bases from V and 3 bases from J, with 13 bases in between. How the authors handled the data: Amplifying reference gene primers gave estimates of nucleated cell counts. Produced via immunoSEQ multiplex PCR; TCRdb's table is partial and in-frame only. That table gives V, J and clone size, and the DNA gave D and trimming. The sample has some 180,000 clones; more than 60% are singletons. The sequencing input was peripheral blood. The chain combines TRBV19 with TRBJ1-4, with TRBD1 as a possible D gene (6 bases). This clonotype originated in a man aged 50-60 years who had recovered from COVID-19. CDR3 region: CASSLTGISNEKLFF. The CDR3 region has the DNA TGTGCCAGTAGTCTAACAGGGATTTCTAATGAAAAACTGTTTTTT.